Following are 22 T cell receptor beta chains from one sample sequenced in a study of T cell repertoires in cytomegalovirus infection. What these receptors recognize is not known. TCRdb re-called the reads with MiXCR, one entry per CDR3 protein. The sample has roughly 920,000 distinct CDR3 sequences, less than 35% seen once. Sequencing was performed on cultured CD8+ T cells from PBMCs, taken from culture after CMV antigen stimulation. The source of these receptors is a human donor in good health (CMV status not recorded). Some clones in this sample may be carry-over from other donors' samples.

Only a few counts were recorded for this clonotype. The gene calls are TRBV12-3 or TRBV12-4 and TRBJ2-3; D call uncertain. V lost 5 bases and J 6 bases, leaving 6 bases between the germline ends. There are 11 residues in the CDR3. CDR3 DNA: TGTGCCAGCAGTATGGGGGATACGCAGTATTTT. Its protein product is CASSMGDTQYF.

The V and J genes are TRBV7-4 and TRBJ2-7; D might be TRBD2 (5 bases). Germline V gene data show CDR1 as SGHVT and CDR2 as SQSDAQ. Trimming removed 1 base from V and 3 bases from J, with 19 bases in between. The CDR3 runs to 17 residues. CDR3: CASSLGLEPKEGYEQYF. CDR3 coding DNA: TGTGCCAGCAGCTTAGGTTTGGAGCCCAAAGAGGGCTACGAGCAGTACTTC.

This clonotype came up a few times. The chain employs TRBV7-9 and TRBJ1-1; no clear D gene. Deletions cut 5 bases from V and 6 bases from J, with 16 bases between. Germline assignment: CDR1 SEHNR and CDR2 FQNEAQ (reference sequence). This CDR3 spans 14 amino acids. CDR3 protein: CASSPKFSDAEAFF. The CDR3 DNA reads as TGTGCCAGCAGCCCAAAGTTTTCGGACGCTGAAGCTTTCTTT. The variable domain in full, with the rest retrieved from reference TRBV7-9 and TRBJ1-1, is DTGVSQNPRHKITKRGQNVTFRCDPISEHNRLYWYRQTLGQGPEFLTYFQNEAQLEKSRLLSDRFSAERPKGSFSTLEIQRTEQGDSAMYLCASSPKFSDAEAFFGQGTRLTVV.

The rearrangement joins TRBV4-1 to TRBJ2-7, with a possible D match to TRBD1 (5 bases). V lost 1 base and J 3 bases, leaving 19 bases between the germline ends. Germline V CDR1 and CDR2: MGHRA, YSYEKL. The CDR3 runs 17 residues. CDR3 region: CASSQVYLGIGDYEQYF. DNA for the CDR3: TGCGCCAGCAGCCAAGTATACCTGGGAATAGGGGACTACGAGCAGTACTTC.

The chain couples TRBV5-1 to TRBJ1-1; D remains ambiguous. With 3 bases removed from V and 8 bases from J, the gap between germline ends came to 11 bases. CDR3 size: 12 residues. From germline, CDR1 is SGHRS and CDR2 YFSETQ. CDR3 region: CASSSGPAEAFF. As DNA, the CDR3 is TGCGCCAGCAGCTCCGGACCCGCCGAAGCTTTCTTT.

This clonotype was detected a few times. The V call is TRBV10-3, the J call TRBJ2-3, with TRBD1 matching over 9 bases. The V gene's germline CDR1 is ENHRY and CDR2 SYGVKD. This CDR3 spans 14 amino acids. J lost 0 bases, V lost 6 bases, and 1 base had no gene match. This CDR3 is CAIRGQGSTDTQYF. DNA for the CDR3: TGTGCCATCAGGGGACAGGGAAGCACAGATACGCAGTATTTT.

The gene calls are TRBV27 and TRBJ1-6; a possible D gene is TRBD1 (6 bases). The CDR3 has 13 amino acids. Germline CDR1 reads MNHEY; CDR2 reads SMNVEV (reference sequence). Trimming took off 7 bases at V and 4 bases at J, with 8 bases between the two ends. CDR3 bases: TGTGCCAGCAAGGACAGATATAATTCACCCCTCCACTTT. It codes for CASKDRYNSPLHF.

This clonotype was observed a handful of times. The genes are TRBV5-6 and TRBJ1-1, with a tentative D call TRBD1 (6 bases). Germline CDR1 reads SGHDT; CDR2 reads YYEEEE. This CDR3 is built from 16 residues. The ends were cut back, 4 bases at V and 6 bases at J, with 22 bases in the middle. CDR3 in amino acids: CASSPAGGLMGAEAFF. CDR3 in DNA: TGTGCCAGCAGCCCGGCCGGGGGCCTAATGGGGGCTGAAGCTTTCTTT.

This clonotype was detected only a few times. The chain is built from TRBV7-6 and TRBJ2-1; either TRBD1 or TRBD2 may supply D (5 bases each). Trimming removed 1 base from V and 15 bases from J, with 16 bases in between. The germline CDR1 and CDR2 sequences are SGHVS and FNYEAQ. This CDR3 region has 13 residues. The CDR3 DNA reads TGTGCCAGCAGCTTAGAAAGCCGGGGCGATCGGTTCTTC. Translation: CASSLESRGDRFF.

The V and J genes are TRBV6-5 and TRBJ1-2; 10 positions agree with TRBD1. The V segment lost 4 bases and the J segment 3 bases; nucleotides outside the gene matches: 5. Germline-derived CDR1 and CDR2 are MNHEY and SVGAGI. CDR3 length equals 15 residues. Here the CDR3 reads CASSSHGTGDYGYTF. DNA of the CDR3: TGTGCCAGCAGTTCCCACGGGACAGGGGACTATGGCTACACCTTC.

The chain employs TRBV12-3 or TRBV12-4 and TRBJ2-5, with a tentative D call TRBD2 (6 bases). V dropped 2 bases and J dropped 4 bases, with 11 bases sitting between them. The CDR3 is made up of 14 amino acids. This CDR3 reads CASSLWGLGETQYF. The CDR3 DNA follows: TGTGCCAGCAGTTTATGGGGACTTGGAGAGACCCAGTACTTC.

This clonotype was counted a few times. The chain joins TRBV6-1 to TRBJ2-1; TRBD2 matches at 10 bases. Germline values: CDR1 MNHNS, CDR2 SASEGT. Germline trimming cut 6 bases from V and 10 bases from J; bases unmatched to any gene: 12. The length of the CDR3 is 15 residues. CDR3 DNA: TGTGCCAGCAGCCCAACTAGCGGGAAAGCAGGGGAGCAGTTCTTC. It is translated as CASSPTSGKAGEQFF.

This clonotype was recorded many times. The chain is built from TRBV6-1 and TRBJ2-2, with a weak D call TRBD1 (6 bases). V was clipped by 10 bases and J by 5 bases, with 14 bases between them. The CDR3 length is 13 residues. Germline V gives CDR1 MNHNS, CDR2 SASEGT. The CDR3 DNA reads as TGTGCCACCTCACAGGGTAGGACCGGGGAGCTGTTTTTT. Its protein product is CATSQGRTGELFF.

V usage is TRBV6-2 or TRBV6-3 and J usage is TRBJ1-1; a possible D gene is TRBD1 (6 bases). V lost 3 bases and J 4 bases, leaving 15 bases between the germline ends. CDR1 and CDR2 (germline): MNHEY, SVGEGT. The length of the CDR3 is 15 residues. In DNA, the CDR3 is TGTGCCAGCAGTTATCGAGCGGGGGCGAGCACTGAAGCTTTCTTT. Translated, it gives CASSYRAGASTEAFF.

V is TRBV18 and J is TRBJ2-7, with TRBD2 matching 8 bases. The CDR3 loop spans 13 amino acids. Germline assignment: CDR1 KGHSH and CDR2 LQKENI. The V and J ends lost 4 bases and 6 bases, in that order; junction bases with no gene match: 5. CDR3 residues: CASSRDGTSEQYV. The CDR3 DNA sequence: TGTGCCAGCTCACGGGACGGGACTAGCGAGCAGTACGTC.

The genes are TRBV6-8 and TRBJ2-2; no definite D call. Germline lookup yields CDR1 MNHGY and CDR2 SAAAGT. The CDR3 is 16 residues long. V dropped 2 bases and J dropped 7 bases, with 17 bases sitting between them. This chain's CDR3 is CASSYPTIGSSGELFF. For the CDR3, the DNA is TGTGCCAGCAGTTACCCTACCATAGGGTCGAGCGGGGAGCTGTTTTTT.

This clonotype was found many times. CDR3 sequence reads: CASSERGGRNEQFF. The CDR3, as DNA: TGTGCCAGCAGCGAGCGGGGGGGAAGGAATGAGCAGTTCTTC. This chain connects TRBV7-8 to TRBJ2-1; 10 nucleotides align to TRBD2. After removal of 5 bases from V and 7 bases from J, the junction contained 5 bases not matched to a gene. The CDR3 runs to 14 residues. Germline CDR1 and CDR2: SGHVS and FQNEAQ.

The chain employs TRBV10-3 and TRBJ2-7; a weak D match, TRBD1 (5 bases). CDR1 and CDR2 (germline): ENHRY, SYGVKD. The CDR3 extends over 15 amino acids. V lost 0 bases, J lost 4 bases, and 13 bases lay in between. Here the CDR3 reads CAISESSGPSYEQYF. The DNA for the CDR3 is TGTGCCATCAGTGAGTCATCAGGGCCTTCGTACGAGCAGTACTTC.

The chain combines TRBV7-9 with TRBJ2-1; no firm D call. Trimming removed 5 bases from V and 5 bases from J, with 10 bases in between. The CDR3 has 13 amino acids. Per the germline V gene, CDR1 is SEHNR and CDR2 is FQNEAQ (reference sequence). This CDR3 is CASSPPNHNEQFF. The CDR3, as DNA: TGTGCCAGCAGCCCCCCCAACCACAATGAGCAGTTCTTC.

This clonotype occurred once. This sequence joins TRBV7-6 and TRBJ2-3, with no clear D. Germline lookup yields CDR1 SGHVS and CDR2 FNYEAQ. The CDR3 extends over 13 amino acids. The germline V and J ends were trimmed by 5 bases and 6 bases, with 12 bases remaining between them. CDR3: CASSVGPLDTQYF. In nucleotides, the CDR3 is TGTGCCAGCAGCGTAGGACCCCTGGATACGCAGTATTTT.

The rearrangement joins TRBV6-5 to TRBJ2-7; D not resolved. In germline, CDR1 is MNHEY, CDR2 SVGAGI. V was pared by 6 bases and J by 6 bases, with 18 bases between. This CDR3 comprises 14 residues. Here the CDR3 reads CASSSRQGRSEQYV. The CDR3, as DNA: TGTGCCAGCAGCTCAAGACAAGGAAGGTCCGAGCAGTACGTC.

Regarding this clonotype: A much larger clone lies one base from this, so it may be a read error. The chain recombines TRBV12-3 or TRBV12-4 with TRBJ1-4; 9 bases match TRBD1. Germline trimming cut 4 bases from V and 1 base from J; bases unmatched to any gene: 7. This CDR3 comprises 17 residues. The CDR3 DNA follows: TGTGCCAGCAGTTCCATGGGACAGGGTGTAACTAATGAAAAACTGTTTTTT. Its translation: CASSSMGQGVTNEKLFF.